This TCR beta chain was found in a study of CD8+ T cells in alopecia areata. Study-level points and caveats: Scalp samples also contribute reads from the resident alphabeta T cells found in normal skin.

Worth noting for this clone: The antigen remains unidentified.

cDNA prepared by RNA extraction and subsequent reverse transcription served as the template for sequencing. Using immunoSEQ multiplex PCR, the repertoire was profiled, and TCRdb retains in-frame clones only, with some absent. The sample has some 130,000 clones, roughly three fifths seen once. Trimming removed 2 bases from V and 6 bases from J; junction bases left unmatched: 14. Per germline, CDR1 GTSNPN and CDR2 SVGIG (reference sequence). The CDR3 totals 17 residues. The V gene is TRBV30, the J gene TRBJ2-3; TRBD2 matches 10 bases. This TCR was recovered from a human donor with alopecia areata. The material sequenced was CD4+ T cells sorted from blood, taken at week 0. For the CDR3, the DNA is TGTGCCTGGAGTCGACTACGGACTAGCGGAATCAGGGATACGCAGTATTTT. Translating it yields CAWSRLRTSGIRDTQYF.